A single sample gave rise to the 19 T cell receptor beta chains below, sequenced in a study of regulatory T cells in long-lasting Graves disease. Described time point: newly diagnosed GD, antithyroid drugs for less than 3 months. Isolated PBMC RNA provided the starting material for the TCR library. Assembly of TCR beta libraries relied on iRepertoire HTBI primers together with Arm-PCR of CDR3 regions. MiXCR was run by TCRdb on the multiplex PCR reads, yielding one entry per CDR3 protein. The sample lists about 430,000 distinct CDR3 sequences; about 15% were seen once. These data were also filed under a second study, of T cells in Graves' hyperthyroidism and ophthalmopathy.

Specimen: peripheral blood mononuclear cells (PBMCs), collected at new diagnosis, from a patient treated with antithyroid drugs. Receptors originate from a woman aged 40 to 55 with Graves disease.

This clonotype came up many times. The J gene is TRBJ2-7, the V gene TRBV2; D gene uncertain. V was cut by 8 bases and J by 0 bases, with 14 bases left in between. Germline V gene data show CDR1 as SNHLY and CDR2 as FYNNEI. CDR3 length: 14 amino acids. CDR3 loop: CASFLRSSSYEQYF. The CDR3 DNA is TGTGCCAGCTTTCTACGGTCCAGCTCCTACGAGCAGTACTTC. The variable domain in full, completed from reference TRBV2 and TRBJ2-7, reads EPEVTQTPSHQVTQMGQEVILRCVPISNHLYFYWYRQILGQKVEFLVSFYNNEISEKSEIFDDQFSVERPDGSNFTLKIRSTKLEDSAMYFCASFLRSSSYEQYFGPGTRLTVT.

This clonotype was picked up many times. The chain has TRBV12-3 or TRBV12-4 and TRBJ1-3; maybe TRBD1 (5 bases). The CDR3 has 14 amino acids. With 6 bases removed from V and 1 base from J, the gap between germline ends came to 10 bases. CDR3: CASSYGTSGNTIYF. Written as DNA, the CDR3 is TGTGCCAGCAGCTACGGGACTTCTGGAAACACCATATATTTT.

This clonotype appeared many times. The chain uses TRBV30 and TRBJ2-1; D is possibly TRBD1 (6 bases). The V gene lost 2 bases and the J gene lost 10 bases, with 15 bases spanning the gap. Germline V gives CDR1 GTSNPN, CDR2 SVGIG (reference sequence). The CDR3 has 13 residues. The CDR3 nucleotides are TGTGCCTGGAGTAAGGTCCTAGGGGGAGAGCAGTTCTTC. Its protein product is CAWSKVLGGEQFF.

As regards this clonotype: A read error is likely, as this CDR3 ends without the conserved phenylalanine or tryptophan. The rearrangement uses TRBV28 and TRBJ2-1, with a tentative D call TRBD2 (5 bases). This CDR3 contains 17 residues. Between the trimmed V and J ends, which lost 3 bases and 4 bases, there was a span of 19 bases. CDR1 and CDR2 (germline): MDHEN, SYDVKM. The chain's CDR3 is CASSLSLPGGPYNEQFV. Here the CDR3 DNA reads TGTGCCAGCAGTTTGTCTCTTCCAGGAGGCCCATACAATGAGCAGTTCGTC.

The J gene is TRBJ2-1, the V gene TRBV28; D gene unclear. V lost 6 bases, J lost 5 bases, and 11 bases lay in between. CDR3 length: 13 amino acids. Germline V gene data show CDR1 as MDHEN and CDR2 as SYDVKM. The CDR3 nucleotides read TGTGCCAGCAGCCGACGATACCACAATGAGCAGTTCTTC. It yields the protein CASSRRYHNEQFF.

This clonotype was seen many times. This chain joins TRBV7-2 and TRBJ2-3; a weak D match, TRBD1 (6 bases). Trimming shortened V by 7 bases and J by 5 bases, and 16 bases separated the two germline ends. Germline values: CDR1 SGHTA, CDR2 FQGNSA. The CDR3 has 14 amino acids. For the CDR3, the DNA is TGTGCCAGCAAGACACCGGGACATGGAGATACGCAGTATTTT. As protein: CASKTPGHGDTQYF. The full variable domain, with the rest looked up from reference TRBV7-2 and TRBJ2-3, is GAGVSQSPSNKVTEKGKDVELRCDPISGHTALYWYRQSLGQGLEFLIYFQGNSAPDKSGLPSDRFSAERTGGSVSTLTIQRTQQEDSAVYLCASKTPGHGDTQYFGPGTRLTVL.

This clonotype was detected many times. V is TRBV28 and J is TRBJ2-1; TRBD2 agrees at 13 bases. V dropped 5 bases and J dropped 7; count of bases not matched to a gene: 8. The CDR3 is 16 amino acids. Germline V gene lookup returns CDR1 MDHEN and CDR2 SYDVKM. CDR3 protein: CASSILAGGPGNEQFF. In DNA, the CDR3 is TGTGCCAGCAGTATACTAGCGGGAGGGCCGGGAAATGAGCAGTTCTTC.

This clonotype was observed a few times. The chain uses TRBV7-8 and TRBJ2-5, with 7 bases identical to TRBD2. CDR3 length: 14 residues. In germline, CDR1 is SGHVS, CDR2 FQNEAQ. V lost 7 bases to trimming and J lost 2 bases; unmatched junction nucleotides: 7. The CDR3 region has the DNA TGTGCCAGCACTCACCTCGGGGGGCAAGAGACCCAGTACTTC. Protein: CASTHLGGQETQYF. Full variable domain (remainder filled in from reference TRBV7-8 and TRBJ2-5): GAGVSQSPRYKVAKRGQDVALRCDPISGHVSLFWYQQALGQGPEFLTYFQNEAQLDKSGLPSDRFFAERPEGSVSTLKIQRTQQEDSAVYLCASTHLGGQETQYFGPGTRLLVL.

At least ten counts were recorded for this clonotype. J is TRBJ2-5 and V is TRBV9, with 7 nucleotides matching TRBD1. Trimming at V came to 0 bases and at J to 3 bases, leaving 2 bases not matched to a gene. CDR1 is SGDLS, CDR2 YYNGEE, per germline. The CDR3 runs 14 residues. In nucleotides, the CDR3 is TGTGCCAGCAGCGTAGCCGGACAGGAAGAGACCCAGTACTTC. Translating gives CASSVAGQEETQYF.

This clonotype was observed many times. V usage is TRBV20-1 and J usage is TRBJ1-5; 8 nucleotides agree with TRBD1. Germline loops: CDR1 DFQATT, CDR2 SNEGSKA (reference sequence). The CDR3 runs 15 residues. Trimming cost V 2 bases and J 4 bases; bases outside gene matches: 7. The CDR3: CSARKTGEGNQPQHF. The CDR3 nucleotides are TGCAGTGCTAGAAAGACAGGGGAAGGGAATCAGCCCCAGCATTTT.

The table lists this clonotype with many counts. The chain uses TRBV27 and TRBJ1-5; possible D gene TRBD1, 5 bases. V was clipped by 5 bases and J by 0 bases, with 8 bases between them. This CDR3 comprises 14 residues. Germline V gene sequence: CDR1 MNHEY, CDR2 SMNVEV (reference sequence). The DNA for the CDR3 is TGTGCCAGCAGTGGCAGGGCTAGCAATCAGCCCCAGCATTTT. Translated, it gives CASSGRASNQPQHF.

This clonotype was seen many times. CDR3 residues: CASGFGTYEQYF. CDR3 nucleotides: TGTGCTAGTGGTTTTGGCACCTACGAGCAGTACTTC. The gene calls are TRBV12-5 and TRBJ2-7, with D unresolved. Germline V lookup: CDR1 LGHNT, CDR2 FRNRAP. This CDR3 comprises 12 residues. V dropped 3 bases and J dropped 2 bases, with 5 bases sitting between them.

Ten or more counts support this clonotype. The rearrangement joins TRBV28 to TRBJ1-1; the D gene is possibly TRBD1 (6 bases). The CDR3 covers 14 residues. Trimming shortened V by 6 bases and J by 1 base, and 12 bases separated the two germline ends. Germline V gene data show CDR1 as MDHEN and CDR2 as SYDVKM. CDR3 region: CASRPGQKNTEAFF. The CDR3 DNA reads TGTGCCAGCAGGCCCGGACAGAAGAACACTGAAGCTTTCTTT.

Regarding this clonotype: A much larger clone differs by one base, so this may be a read error. The chain is built from TRBV7-9 and TRBJ2-1; TRBD2 matches at 10 bases. The CDR3 contains 15 residues. Germline V gene sequence: CDR1 SEHNR, CDR2 FQNEAQ (reference sequence). The CDR3 sequence is CASSSLAGVSNEQLF. In DNA, the CDR3 is TGTGCCAGCAGCTCCCTAGCGGGAGTGAGCAATGAGCAGCTCTTC.

This chain joins TRBV12-3 or TRBV12-4 and TRBJ2-1, with D possibly matching TRBD2 (6 bases). The CDR3 has 17 residues. V was trimmed by 2 bases and J by 0 bases, leaving 14 bases between them. The CDR3 bases are TGTGCCAGCAGTTTATGGGGCGGGGTAAGCTCCTACAATGAGCAGTTCTTC. This translates into CASSLWGGVSSYNEQFF.

In its sample, this clonotype was seen many times. The J gene is TRBJ2-2, the V gene TRBV9; D not resolved. The CDR3 is made up of 16 amino acids. The V end lost 0 bases, the J end lost 0 bases, and 9 bases lay between the germline ends. Germline values: CDR1 SGDLS, CDR2 YYNGEE. The CDR3 spells CASSVGVFANTGELFF. CDR3 DNA: TGTGCCAGCAGCGTAGGAGTGTTCGCGAACACCGGGGAGCTGTTTTTT.

This clonotype was counted ten times or more. This rearrangement joins TRBV7-9 to TRBJ1-2; D remains ambiguous. The germline CDR1 and CDR2 sequences are SEHNR and FQNEAQ (reference sequence). This CDR3 region has 13 residues. V lost 4 bases and J lost 4, with 10 bases in between. CDR3: CASSSRNLYGYTF. The DNA of the CDR3 is TGTGCCAGCAGCTCCAGGAACCTCTATGGCTACACCTTC.

This clonotype was counted many times. The chain links TRBV12-5 to TRBJ1-1; the match to TRBD1 covers 7 bases. The CDR3 contains 16 residues. The V gene's germline CDR1 is LGHNT and CDR2 FRNRAP. J was trimmed by 0 bases and V by 6 bases; bases with no gene match: 10. The CDR3 protein is CASGRPTGPMNTEAFF. The DNA of the CDR3 is TGTGCTAGTGGCAGACCGACAGGGCCGATGAACACTGAAGCTTTCTTT.

In the case of this clonotype: This may be a read error: a much more frequent sequence differs by one nucleotide. Here the CDR3 omits its conserved ending phenylalanine or tryptophan, so a read error is the likely source. V usage is TRBV7-9 and J usage is TRBJ2-3; 8 bases match TRBD2. The CDR3 has 16 residues. V lost 0 bases and J lost 4; bases outside the gene matches: 6. CDR1 and CDR2 from the germline V gene are SEHNR and FQNEAQ (reference sequence). For the CDR3, the DNA is TGTGCCAGCAGCTTAGCGATTGCGGGAGGAGCAGATACGCAGTATCTT. As protein: CASSLAIAGGADTQYL.